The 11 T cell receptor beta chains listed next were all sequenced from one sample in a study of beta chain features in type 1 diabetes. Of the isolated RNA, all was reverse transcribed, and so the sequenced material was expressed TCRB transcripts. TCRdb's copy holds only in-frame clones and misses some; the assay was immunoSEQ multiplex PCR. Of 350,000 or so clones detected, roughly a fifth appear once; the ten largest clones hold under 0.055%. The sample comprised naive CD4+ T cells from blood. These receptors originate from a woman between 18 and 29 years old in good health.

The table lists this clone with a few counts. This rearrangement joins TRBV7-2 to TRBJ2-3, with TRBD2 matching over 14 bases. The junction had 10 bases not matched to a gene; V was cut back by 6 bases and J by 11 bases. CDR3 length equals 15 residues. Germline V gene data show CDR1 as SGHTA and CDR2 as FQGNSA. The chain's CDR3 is CASSTGLAGGKMQYF. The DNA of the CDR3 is TGTGCCAGCAGTACCGGACTAGCGGGGGGTAAAATGCAGTATTTT.

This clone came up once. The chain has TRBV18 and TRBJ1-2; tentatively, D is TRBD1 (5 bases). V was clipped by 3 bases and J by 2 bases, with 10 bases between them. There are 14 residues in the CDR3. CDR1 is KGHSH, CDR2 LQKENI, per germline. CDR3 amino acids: CASSPDQGNYGYTF. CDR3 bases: TGTGCCAGCTCACCGGACCAGGGAAACTATGGCTACACCTTC.

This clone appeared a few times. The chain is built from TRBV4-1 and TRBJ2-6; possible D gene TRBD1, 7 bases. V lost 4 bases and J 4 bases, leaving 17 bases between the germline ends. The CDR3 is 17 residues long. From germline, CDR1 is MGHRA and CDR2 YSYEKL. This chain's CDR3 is CASSRGTDSSGANVLTF. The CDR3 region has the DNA TGCGCCAGCAGCCGCGGGACAGATTCCTCCGGGGCCAACGTCCTGACTTTC.

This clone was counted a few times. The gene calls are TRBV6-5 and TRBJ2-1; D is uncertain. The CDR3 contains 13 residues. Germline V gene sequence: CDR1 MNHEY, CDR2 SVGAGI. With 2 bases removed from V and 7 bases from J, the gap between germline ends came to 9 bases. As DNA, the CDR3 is TGTGCCAGCAGTTACCCAACGCAGAATGAGCAGTTCTTC. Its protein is CASSYPTQNEQFF.

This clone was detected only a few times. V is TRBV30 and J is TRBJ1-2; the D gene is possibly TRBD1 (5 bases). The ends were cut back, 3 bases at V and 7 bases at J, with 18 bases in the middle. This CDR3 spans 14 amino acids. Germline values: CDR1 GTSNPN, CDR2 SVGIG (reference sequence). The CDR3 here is CAWSVGPAGAGYTF. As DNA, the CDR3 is TGTGCCTGGAGCGTTGGACCTGCTGGGGCTGGCTACACCTTC.

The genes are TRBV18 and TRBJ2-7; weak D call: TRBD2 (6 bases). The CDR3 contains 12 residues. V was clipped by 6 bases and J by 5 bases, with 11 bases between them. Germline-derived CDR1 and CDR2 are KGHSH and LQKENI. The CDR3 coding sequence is TGTGCCAGCTCCGCCACGGGGGACGAGCAGTACTTC. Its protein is CASSATGDEQYF.

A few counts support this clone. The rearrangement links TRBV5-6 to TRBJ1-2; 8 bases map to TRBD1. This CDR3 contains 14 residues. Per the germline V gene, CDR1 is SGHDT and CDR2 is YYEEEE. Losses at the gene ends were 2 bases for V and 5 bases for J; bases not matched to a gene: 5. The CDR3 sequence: CASSFPGGSYGYTF. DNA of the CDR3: TGTGCCAGCAGCTTTCCAGGGGGCTCTTATGGCTACACCTTC.

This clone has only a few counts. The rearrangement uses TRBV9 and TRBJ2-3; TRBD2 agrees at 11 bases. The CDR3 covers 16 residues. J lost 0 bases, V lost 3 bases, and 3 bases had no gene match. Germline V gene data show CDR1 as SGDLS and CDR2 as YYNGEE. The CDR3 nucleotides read TGTGCCAGCAGCGAGACTAGCGGGATGAGCACAGATACGCAGTATTTT. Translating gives CASSETSGMSTDTQYF.

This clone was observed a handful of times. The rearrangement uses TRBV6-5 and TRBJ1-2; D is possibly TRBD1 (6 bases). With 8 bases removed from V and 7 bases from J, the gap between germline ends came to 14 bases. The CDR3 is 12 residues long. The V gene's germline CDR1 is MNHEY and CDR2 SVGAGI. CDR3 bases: TGTGCCAGCCGCCCCACGACAGGTGGCTACACCTTC. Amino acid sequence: CASRPTTGGYTF.

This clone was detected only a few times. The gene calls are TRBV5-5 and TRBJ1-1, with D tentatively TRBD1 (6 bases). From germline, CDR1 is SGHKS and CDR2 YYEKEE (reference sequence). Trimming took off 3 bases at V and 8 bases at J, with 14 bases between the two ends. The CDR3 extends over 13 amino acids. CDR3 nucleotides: TGTGCCAGCAGCTATCCCGGGACACCCGAAGCTTTCTTT. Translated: CASSYPGTPEAFF.

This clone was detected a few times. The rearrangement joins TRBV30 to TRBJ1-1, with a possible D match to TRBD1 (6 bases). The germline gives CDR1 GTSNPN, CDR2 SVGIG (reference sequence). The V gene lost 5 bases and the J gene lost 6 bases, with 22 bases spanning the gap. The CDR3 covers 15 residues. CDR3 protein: CAWQQGHLRMSEAFF. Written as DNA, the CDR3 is TGTGCCTGGCAACAGGGACACCTAAGAATGTCTGAAGCTTTCTTT.